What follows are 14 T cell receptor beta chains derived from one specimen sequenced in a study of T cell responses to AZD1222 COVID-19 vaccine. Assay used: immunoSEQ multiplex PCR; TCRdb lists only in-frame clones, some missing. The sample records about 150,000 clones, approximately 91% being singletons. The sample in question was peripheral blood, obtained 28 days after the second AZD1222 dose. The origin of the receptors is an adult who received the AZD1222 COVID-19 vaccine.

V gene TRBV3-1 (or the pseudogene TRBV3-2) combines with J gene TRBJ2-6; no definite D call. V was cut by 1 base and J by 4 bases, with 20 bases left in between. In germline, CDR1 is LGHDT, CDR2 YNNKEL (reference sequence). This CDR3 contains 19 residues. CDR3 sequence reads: CASSQAVKIVVDGANVLTF. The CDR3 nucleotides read TGTGCCAGCAGCCAAGCGGTGAAGATTGTAGTGGACGGGGCCAACGTCCTGACTTTC.

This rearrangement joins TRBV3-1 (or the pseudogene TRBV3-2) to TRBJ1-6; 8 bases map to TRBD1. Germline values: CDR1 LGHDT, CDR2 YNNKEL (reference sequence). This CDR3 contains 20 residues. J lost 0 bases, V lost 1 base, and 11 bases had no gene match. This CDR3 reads CASSQGPNRGSSSYNSPLHF. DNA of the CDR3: TGTGCCAGCAGCCAAGGGCCCAACAGGGGGTCGAGCTCCTATAATTCACCCCTCCACTTT.

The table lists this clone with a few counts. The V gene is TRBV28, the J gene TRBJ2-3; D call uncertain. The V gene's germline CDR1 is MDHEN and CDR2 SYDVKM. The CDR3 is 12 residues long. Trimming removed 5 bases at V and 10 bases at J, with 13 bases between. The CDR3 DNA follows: TGTGCCAGCAGTGTTGAGACCGTGGCGCAGTATTTT. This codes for CASSVETVAQYF.

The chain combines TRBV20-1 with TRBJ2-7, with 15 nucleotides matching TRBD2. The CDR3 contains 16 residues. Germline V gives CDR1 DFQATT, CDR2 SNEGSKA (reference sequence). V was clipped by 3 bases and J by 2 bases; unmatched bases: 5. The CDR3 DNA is TGCAGTGCTAGTGGACTAGCGGGAGGGTCTACCTACGAGCAGTACTTC. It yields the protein CSASGLAGGSTYEQYF.

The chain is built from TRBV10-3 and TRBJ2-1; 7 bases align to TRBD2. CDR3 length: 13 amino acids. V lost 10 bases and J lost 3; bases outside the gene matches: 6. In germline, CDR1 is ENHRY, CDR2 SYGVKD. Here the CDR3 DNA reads TGTGCCACCCGGCGGGAGAACTACAATGAGCAGTTCTTC. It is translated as CATRRENYNEQFF.

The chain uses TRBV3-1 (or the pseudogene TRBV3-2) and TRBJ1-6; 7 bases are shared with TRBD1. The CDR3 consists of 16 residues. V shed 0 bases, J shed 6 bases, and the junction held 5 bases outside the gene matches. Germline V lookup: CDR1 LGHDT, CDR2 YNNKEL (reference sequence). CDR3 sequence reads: CASSQDRGGRNSPLHF. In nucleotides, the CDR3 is TGTGCCAGCAGCCAAGATAGAGGGGGCCGTAATTCACCCCTCCACTTT.

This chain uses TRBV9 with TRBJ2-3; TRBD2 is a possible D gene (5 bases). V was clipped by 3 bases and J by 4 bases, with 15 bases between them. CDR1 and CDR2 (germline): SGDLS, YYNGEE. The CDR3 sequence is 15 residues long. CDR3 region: CASSDILEGSDTQYF. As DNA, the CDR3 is TGTGCCAGCAGCGACATCCTTGAGGGATCAGATACGCAGTATTTT.

In DNA form, the CDR3 reads TGTGCCAGCAGCTTAGATTATAGCACGGACGGCTACACCTTC. It is translated as CASSLDYSTDGYTF. This sequence joins TRBV11-2 and TRBJ1-2; D uncertain. Germline V lookup: CDR1 SGHAT, CDR2 FQNNGV. The CDR3 has 14 residues. Trimming stripped 0 bases from V and 8 bases from J, with 13 bases between.

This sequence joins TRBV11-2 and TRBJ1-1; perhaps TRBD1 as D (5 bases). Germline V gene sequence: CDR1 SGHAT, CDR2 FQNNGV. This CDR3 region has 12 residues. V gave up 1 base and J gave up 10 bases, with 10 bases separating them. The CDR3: CASSLVPGRAFF. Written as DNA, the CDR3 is TGTGCCAGCAGCTTAGTCCCAGGGAGAGCTTTCTTT.

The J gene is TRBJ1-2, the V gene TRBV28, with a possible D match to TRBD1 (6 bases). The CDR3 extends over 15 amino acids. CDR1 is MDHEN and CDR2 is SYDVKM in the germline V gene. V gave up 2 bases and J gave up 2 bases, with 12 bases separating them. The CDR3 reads CASSLRNRENYGYTF. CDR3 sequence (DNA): TGTGCCAGCAGTTTAAGGAACAGGGAGAACTATGGCTACACCTTC.

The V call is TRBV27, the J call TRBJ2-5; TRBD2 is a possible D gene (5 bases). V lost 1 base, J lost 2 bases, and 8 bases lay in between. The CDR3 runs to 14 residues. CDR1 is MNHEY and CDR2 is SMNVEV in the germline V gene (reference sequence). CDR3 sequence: CASSLLRAQETQYF. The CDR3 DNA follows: TGTGCCAGCAGTTTATTGAGGGCTCAAGAGACCCAGTACTTC.

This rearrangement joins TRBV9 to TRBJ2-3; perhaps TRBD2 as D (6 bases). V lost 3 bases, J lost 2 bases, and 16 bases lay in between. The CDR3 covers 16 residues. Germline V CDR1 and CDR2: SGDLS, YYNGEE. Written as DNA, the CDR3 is TGTGCCAGCAGCGCGCTGCGGGATATCATCACAGATACGCAGTATTTT. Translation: CASSALRDIITDTQYF. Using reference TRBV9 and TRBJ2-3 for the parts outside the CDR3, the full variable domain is DSGVTQTPKHLITATGQRVTLRCSPRSGDLSVYWYQQSLDQGLQFLIQYYNGEERAKGNILERFSAQQFPDLHSELNLSSLELGDSALYFCASSALRDIITDTQYFGPGTRLTVL.

The CDR3 sequence: CATSDSSGGPSEQFF. The DNA for the CDR3 is TGTGCCACCAGTGACTCTAGCGGGGGGCCAAGTGAGCAGTTCTTC. The chain is built from TRBV24-1 and TRBJ2-1; 11 bases are shared with TRBD2. Germline-derived CDR1 and CDR2 are KGHDR and SFDVKD. The CDR3 totals 15 residues. Losses at the gene ends were 4 bases for V and 9 bases for J; bases not matched to a gene: 7.

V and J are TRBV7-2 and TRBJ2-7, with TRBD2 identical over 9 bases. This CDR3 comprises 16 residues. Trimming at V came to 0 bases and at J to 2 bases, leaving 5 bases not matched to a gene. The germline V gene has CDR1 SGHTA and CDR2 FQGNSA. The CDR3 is CASSLASSGTAYEQYF. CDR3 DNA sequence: TGTGCCAGCAGCTTAGCTTCTAGCGGGACAGCCTACGAGCAGTACTTC.